Shown below are 19 T cell receptor beta chains from a single sample sequenced in a study of blood T cell repertoires in COVID-19 (dated by TCRdb to 2019 to 2021). The library was obtained by the immunoSEQ multiplex PCR assay. TCRdb carries this immuneACCESS record with in-frame sequences only. Its versions omit some clonotypes, under half of them owing to an unresolved V gene in the studies checked, with the rest unexplained. Within this sample are some 200,000 clones, with 86% of them counted one time only. 0.6% to 1% of the sample is taken by the ten largest. Sequencing was carried out using peripheral blood. These receptor sequences come from a woman in her seventies with acute or convalescent COVID-19.

This clone was counted a single time. V and J are TRBV2 and TRBJ2-5, with TRBD1 matching over 7 bases. This CDR3 has 14 residues. Germline V lookup: CDR1 SNHLY, CDR2 FYNNEI. The V and J ends lost 2 bases and 4 bases, in that order; junction bases with no gene match: 4. CDR3 bases: TGTGCCAGCAGTGAATCGACAGGGAGAGAGACCCAGTACTTC. Its protein is CASSESTGRETQYF. Using reference TRBV2 and TRBJ2-5 for the parts outside the CDR3, the full variable domain is EPEVTQTPSHQVTQMGQEVILRCVPISNHLYFYWYRQILGQKVEFLVSFYNNEISEKSEIFDDQFSVERPDGSNFTLKIRSTKLEDSAMYFCASSESTGRETQYFGPGTRLLVL.

This chain joins TRBV7-9 and TRBJ1-1; TRBD1 aligns across 12 bases. V gave up 5 bases and J gave up 4 bases; unmatched junction bases: 5. The CDR3 sequence is 15 residues long. The germline CDR1 and CDR2 sequences are SEHNR and FQNEAQ (reference sequence). CDR3 nucleotide sequence: TGTGCCAGCAGCGAGGGACAGGGGGCAGGCACTGAAGCTTTCTTT. As protein: CASSEGQGAGTEAFF.

V usage is TRBV4-1 and J usage is TRBJ2-5, with TRBD2 matching 7 bases. Germline V gene sequence: CDR1 MGHRA, CDR2 YSYEKL. This CDR3 contains 18 residues. V was pared by 1 base and J by 4 bases, with 15 bases of the junction left unmatched. The CDR3 sequence: CASSQVSVRAGIRETQYF. CDR3 coding DNA: TGCGCCAGCAGCCAAGTTTCTGTGCGAGCGGGGATAAGAGAGACCCAGTACTTC.

The gene calls are TRBV6-5 and TRBJ2-7; the D gene is possibly TRBD1 (6 bases). Germline CDR1 is MNHEY and CDR2 is SVGAGI. Trimming left V 0 bases short and J 3 bases short, with 9 bases between. This CDR3 is built from 14 residues. The CDR3 DNA reads as TGTGCCAGCAGTTACTCACAGGGTGGCTACGAGCAGTACTTC. It yields the protein CASSYSQGGYEQYF.

The chain employs TRBV28 and TRBJ1-5, with D uncertain. V lost 10 bases and J 5 bases, leaving 12 bases between the germline ends. Per germline, CDR1 MDHEN and CDR2 SYDVKM. CDR3 size: 12 residues. The chain's CDR3 is CATLKSYQPQHF. The CDR3 nucleotides read TGTGCCACCCTTAAATCCTATCAGCCCCAGCATTTT.

This chain connects TRBV27 to TRBJ1-1; TRBD1 matches at 9 bases. CDR3 length equals 18 residues. The germline CDR1 and CDR2 sequences are MNHEY and SMNVEV (reference sequence). V dropped 5 bases and J dropped 11; count of bases not matched to a gene: 24. CDR3 DNA: TGTGCCAGCAGTAGAAATTTGGGCGGGGCGCAAAACGACAGGGGGGCTTTCTTT. It translates to CASSRNLGGAQNDRGAFF.

CDR3 loop: CASAGESNQPQHF. In DNA, the CDR3 is TGTGCCAGCGCCGGGGAGTCTAATCAGCCCCAGCATTTT. This chain joins TRBV6-4 and TRBJ1-5, with unresolved D. Germline V gene data show CDR1 as MRHNA and CDR2 as SNTAGT. This CDR3 is built from 13 residues. The V end was cut by 8 bases, the J end by 4 bases, with 12 bases between.

The chain employs TRBV5-1 and TRBJ2-3; D might be TRBD2 (6 bases). There are 14 residues in the CDR3. V lost 5 bases and J 1 base, leaving 11 bases between the germline ends. The germline gives CDR1 SGHRS, CDR2 YFSETQ. The CDR3 DNA follows: TGCGCCAGCAGTCGGGAGTTGGGCACAGATACGCAGTATTTT. Amino acid sequence: CASSRELGTDTQYF.

The CDR3 DNA follows: TGTGCCTCAGGAGCAGGGAACTCACCCCTCCACTTT. Translation: CASGAGNSPLHF. The chain recombines TRBV19 with TRBJ1-6; weak D call: TRBD1 (5 bases). The CDR3 covers 12 residues. V was cut by 11 bases and J by 10 bases, with 15 bases left in between. Germline V gives CDR1 LNHDA, CDR2 SQIVND (reference sequence).

V is TRBV29-1 and J is TRBJ2-7, with TRBD1 matching over 8 bases. Germline lookup yields CDR1 SQVTM and CDR2 ANQGSEA. V was clipped by 6 bases and J by 4 bases; unmatched bases: 8. The CDR3 is 13 residues long. The CDR3 region has the DNA TGCAGCGTGGGGGACAGGAGCGGATACGAGCAGTACTTC. Protein: CSVGDRSGYEQYF.

The chain's CDR3 is CASIRQDSSGNTIYF. DNA of the CDR3: TGTGCCAGCATAAGACAGGATTCCTCTGGAAACACCATATATTTT. The J gene is TRBJ1-3, the V gene TRBV28, with D possibly matching TRBD1 (6 bases). Germline V gene data show CDR1 as MDHEN and CDR2 as SYDVKM. There are 15 residues in the CDR3. Trimming left V 7 bases short and J 0 bases short, with 13 bases between. Based on the CDR3 plus reference TRBV28 and TRBJ1-3, the full variable domain is DVKVTQSSRYLVKRTGEKVFLECVQDMDHENMFWYRQDPGLGLRLIYFSYDVKMKEKGDIPEGYSVSREKKERFSLILESASTNQTSMYLCASIRQDSSGNTIYFGEGSWLTVV.

The J gene is TRBJ2-5, the V gene TRBV2, with D possibly being TRBD2 (7 bases). With 3 bases removed from V and 7 bases from J, the gap between germline ends came to 21 bases. The CDR3 runs to 16 residues. Germline-derived CDR1 and CDR2 are SNHLY and FYNNEI. This chain's CDR3 is CASSDSGGGWVGTQYF. For the CDR3, the DNA is TGTGCCAGCAGTGATAGCGGCGGGGGCTGGGTGGGGACCCAGTACTTC.

The chain links TRBV7-3 to TRBJ2-2; unclear D gene. Germline values: CDR1 SGHTA, CDR2 FQGTGA. Between the trimmed V and J ends, which lost 5 bases and 1 base, there was a span of 8 bases. The CDR3 spans 14 residues. The CDR3 spells CASSRLRNTGELFF. The CDR3 DNA reads as TGTGCCAGCAGCCGCCTCAGGAACACCGGGGAGCTGTTTTTT.

This clone was detected once. The chain recombines TRBV29-1 with TRBJ1-4; possibly TRBD1 for D (5 bases). Germline loops: CDR1 SQVTM, CDR2 ANQGSEA. V lost 0 bases and J 6 bases, leaving 11 bases between the germline ends. This CDR3 has 14 amino acids. The CDR3 is CSVEDGGGDEKLFF. CDR3 sequence (DNA): TGCAGCGTTGAAGACGGGGGAGGGGATGAAAAACTGTTTTTT.

This chain links TRBV2 with TRBJ2-1; 7 positions match TRBD2. The CDR3 runs to 13 residues. Looked up from germline, CDR1 is SNHLY and CDR2 is FYNNEI. V dropped 6 bases and J dropped 8; count of bases not matched to a gene: 7. CDR3: CASRYAGVDEQFF. CDR3 DNA sequence: TGTGCCAGCAGATATGCGGGGGTCGATGAGCAGTTCTTC.

The V call is TRBV19, the J call TRBJ1-2; maybe TRBD1 (6 bases). The CDR3 runs to 14 residues. V lost 9 bases, J lost 2 bases, and 16 bases lay in between. The V gene's germline CDR1 is LNHDA and CDR2 SQIVND (reference sequence). The CDR3 here is CASSPPTGNYGYTF. CDR3 coding DNA: TGTGCCAGCAGCCCACCGACAGGAAACTATGGCTACACCTTC.

The rearrangement joins TRBV19 to TRBJ1-5; D remains ambiguous. The CDR3 extends over 14 amino acids. Trimming removed 2 bases from V and 4 bases from J, with 9 bases in between. The germline V gene encodes CDR1 LNHDA and CDR2 SQIVND (reference sequence). The CDR3, as DNA: TGTGCCAGTAGTATAATAGAAGTGAATCAGCCCCAGCATTTT. Translating it yields CASSIIEVNQPQHF.

The chain is built from TRBV5-1 and TRBJ2-2, with TRBD1 matching 11 bases. Germline-derived CDR1 and CDR2 are SGHRS and YFSETQ. Trimming cost V 2 bases and J 6 bases; bases outside gene matches: 6. This CDR3 spans 16 amino acids. CDR3 sequence (DNA): TGCGCCAGCAGCTTCGGGGGACAGGGGGGACCCGGGGAGCTGTTTTTT. It is translated as CASSFGGQGGPGELFF. The full variable domain, with the rest looked up from reference TRBV5-1 and TRBJ2-2, is KAGVTQTPRYLIKTRGQQVTLSCSPISGHRSVSWYQQTPGQGLQFLFEYFSETQRNKGNFPGRFSGRQFSNSRSEMNVSTLELGDSALYLCASSFGGQGGPGELFFGEGSRLTVL.

The chain employs TRBV20-1 and TRBJ1-2; D is possibly TRBD1 (6 bases). From germline, CDR1 is DFQATT and CDR2 SNEGSKA (reference sequence). The CDR3 contains 17 residues. Deletions cut 3 bases from V and 1 base from J, with 21 bases between. The CDR3, as DNA: TGCAGTGCTAGTCAGACCTTGACAGGCGCTTATAACTATGGCTACACCTTC. Its protein product is CSASQTLTGAYNYGYTF.